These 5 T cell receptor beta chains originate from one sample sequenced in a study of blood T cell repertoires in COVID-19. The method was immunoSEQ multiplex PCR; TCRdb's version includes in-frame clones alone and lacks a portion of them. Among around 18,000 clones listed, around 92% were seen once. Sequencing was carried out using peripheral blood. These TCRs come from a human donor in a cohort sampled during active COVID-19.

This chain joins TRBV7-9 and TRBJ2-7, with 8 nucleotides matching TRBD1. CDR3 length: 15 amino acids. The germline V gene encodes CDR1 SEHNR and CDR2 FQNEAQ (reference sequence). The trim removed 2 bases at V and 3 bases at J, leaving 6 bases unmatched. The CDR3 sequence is CASSLSRTGGYEQYF. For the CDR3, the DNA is TGTGCCAGCAGCTTATCGCGTACAGGGGGCTACGAGCAGTACTTC.

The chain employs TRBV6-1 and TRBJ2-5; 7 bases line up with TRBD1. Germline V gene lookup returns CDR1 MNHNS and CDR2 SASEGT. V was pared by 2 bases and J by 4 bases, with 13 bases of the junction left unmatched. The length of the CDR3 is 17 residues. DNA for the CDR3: TGTGCCAGCAGTGAATATCCCACAGGGGTGGGTACAGAGACCCAGTACTTC. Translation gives CASSEYPTGVGTETQYF.

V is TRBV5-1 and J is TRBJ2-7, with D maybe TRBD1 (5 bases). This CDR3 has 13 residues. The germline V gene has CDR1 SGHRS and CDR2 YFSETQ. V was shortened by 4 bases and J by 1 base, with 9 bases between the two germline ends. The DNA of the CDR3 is TGCGCCAGCAGCCCAGGGTGGTCCTACGAGCAGTACTTC. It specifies CASSPGWSYEQYF.

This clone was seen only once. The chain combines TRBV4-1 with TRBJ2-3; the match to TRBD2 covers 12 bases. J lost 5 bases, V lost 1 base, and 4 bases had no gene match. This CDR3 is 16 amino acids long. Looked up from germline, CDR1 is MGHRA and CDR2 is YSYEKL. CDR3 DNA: TGCGCCAGCAGCCAAGGACTAGCGGGGGTGAGAGATACGCAGTATTTT. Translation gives CASSQGLAGVRDTQYF.

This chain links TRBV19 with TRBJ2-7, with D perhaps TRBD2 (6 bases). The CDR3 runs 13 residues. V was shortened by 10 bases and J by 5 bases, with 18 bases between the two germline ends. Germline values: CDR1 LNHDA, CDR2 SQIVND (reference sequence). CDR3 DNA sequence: TGTGCCACGGGTGGGGGAGGTCCCAACGAGCAGTACTTC. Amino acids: CATGGGGPNEQYF.